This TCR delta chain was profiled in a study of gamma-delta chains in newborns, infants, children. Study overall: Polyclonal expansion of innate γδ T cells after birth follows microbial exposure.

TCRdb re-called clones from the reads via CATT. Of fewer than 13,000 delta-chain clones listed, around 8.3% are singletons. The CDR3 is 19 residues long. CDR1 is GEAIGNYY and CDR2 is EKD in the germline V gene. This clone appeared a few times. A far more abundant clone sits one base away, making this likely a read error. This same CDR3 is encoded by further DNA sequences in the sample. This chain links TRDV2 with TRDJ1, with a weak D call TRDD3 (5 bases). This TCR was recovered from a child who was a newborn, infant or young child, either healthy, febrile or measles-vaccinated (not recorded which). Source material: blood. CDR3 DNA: TGTGCCTGTGACACCGTACAGGGGGCCCCACGCCGGTACACCGATAAACTCATCTTC. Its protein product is CACDTVQGAPRRYTDKLIF.